This T cell receptor beta chain derives from a study of blood T cells in healthy people across ages. Remarks on this clonotype: What it recognizes is unknown.

A J-beta primer mix and a sample-barcoded 5' primer were used in a second PCR of about 7 to 12 cycles. TCRdb reprocessed the 5' RACE reads with MiXCR, giving one entry per CDR3 protein. There are over 1,200,000 distinct CDR3 sequences in the sample; 45% to 70% occur only once, and 6.7% lies in the top ten. Study-wide results and limits: PBMCs that were unsorted prevented a conclusive naive versus antigen-experienced comparison.

The CDR3 length is 16 residues. J was trimmed by 5 bases and V by 0 bases; bases with no gene match: 7. CDR1 is MNHNY and CDR2 is SVGAGI in the germline V gene (reference sequence). The sample comprised blood. This clonotype originated in a man between 18 and 35 years old in good health. The chain couples TRBV6-6 to TRBJ2-5, with 9 bases identical to TRBD2. Here the CDR3 DNA reads TGTGCCAGCAGTTACTCGAGGGGACTAGCTCAGGAGACCCAGTACTTC. Translation: CASSYSRGLAQETQYF.